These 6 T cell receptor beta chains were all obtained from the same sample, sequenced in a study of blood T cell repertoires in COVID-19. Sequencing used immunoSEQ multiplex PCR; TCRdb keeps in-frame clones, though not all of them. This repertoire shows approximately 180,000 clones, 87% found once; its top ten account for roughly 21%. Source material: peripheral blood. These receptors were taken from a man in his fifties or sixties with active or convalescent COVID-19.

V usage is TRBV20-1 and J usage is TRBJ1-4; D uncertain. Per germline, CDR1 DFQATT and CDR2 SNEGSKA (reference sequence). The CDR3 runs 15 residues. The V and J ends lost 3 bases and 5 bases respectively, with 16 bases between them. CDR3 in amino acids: CSASFRITSNEKLFF. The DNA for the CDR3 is TGCAGTGCTAGTTTCAGGATAACATCAAATGAAAAACTGTTTTTT.

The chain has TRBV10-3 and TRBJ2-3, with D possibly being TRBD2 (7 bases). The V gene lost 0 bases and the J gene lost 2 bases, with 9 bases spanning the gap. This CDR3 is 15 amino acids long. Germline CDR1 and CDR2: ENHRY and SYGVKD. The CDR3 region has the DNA TGTGCCATCAGTGAGTCCGGGGGGCCCACAGATACGCAGTATTTT. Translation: CAISESGGPTDTQYF.

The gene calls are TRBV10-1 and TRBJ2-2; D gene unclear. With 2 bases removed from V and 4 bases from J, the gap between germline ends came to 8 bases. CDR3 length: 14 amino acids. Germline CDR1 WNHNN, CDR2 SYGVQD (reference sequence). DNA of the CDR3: TGCGCCAGCAGTGAGGGCACATCCACCGGGGAGCTGTTTTTT. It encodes CASSEGTSTGELFF.

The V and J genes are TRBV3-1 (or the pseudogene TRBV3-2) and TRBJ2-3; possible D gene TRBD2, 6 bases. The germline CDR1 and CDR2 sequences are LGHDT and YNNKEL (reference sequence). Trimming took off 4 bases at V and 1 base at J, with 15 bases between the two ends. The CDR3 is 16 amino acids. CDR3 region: CASSRRGGGGTDTQYF. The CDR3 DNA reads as TGTGCCAGCAGCCGAAGGGGCGGCGGGGGCACAGATACGCAGTATTTT.

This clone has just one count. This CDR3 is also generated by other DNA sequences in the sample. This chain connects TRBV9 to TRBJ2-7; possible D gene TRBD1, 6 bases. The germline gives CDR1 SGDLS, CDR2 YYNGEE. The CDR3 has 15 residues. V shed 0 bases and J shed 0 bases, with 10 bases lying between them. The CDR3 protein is CASSVGDTTSYEQYF. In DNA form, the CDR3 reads TGTGCCAGCAGCGTAGGGGACACCACCTCCTACGAGCAGTACTTC.

CDR3 residues: CASSRAEGGNEKLFF. In DNA, the CDR3 is TGTGCCAGCTCACGGGCCGAGGGCGGGAATGAAAAACTGTTTTTT. The rearrangement links TRBV18 to TRBJ1-4; D is undetermined. Trimming stripped 4 bases from V and 5 bases from J, with 14 bases between. The length of the CDR3 is 15 residues. Looked up from germline, CDR1 is KGHSH and CDR2 is LQKENI.